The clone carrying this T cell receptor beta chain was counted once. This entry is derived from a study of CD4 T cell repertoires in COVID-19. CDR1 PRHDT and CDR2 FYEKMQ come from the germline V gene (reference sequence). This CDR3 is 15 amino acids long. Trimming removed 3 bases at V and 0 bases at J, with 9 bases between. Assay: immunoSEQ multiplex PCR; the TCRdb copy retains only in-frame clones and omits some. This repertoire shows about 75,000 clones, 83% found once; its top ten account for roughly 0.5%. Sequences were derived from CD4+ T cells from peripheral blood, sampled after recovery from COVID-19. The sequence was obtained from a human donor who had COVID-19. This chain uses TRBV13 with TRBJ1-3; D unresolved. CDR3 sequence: CASSFRRTSGNTIYF. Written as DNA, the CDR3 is TGTGCCAGCAGCTTTAGACGGACCTCTGGAAACACCATATATTTT.